This T cell receptor (beta chain) was sequenced for a study of radiotherapy plus CTLA-4 blockade in lung cancer listed by TCRdb under 2018. Regarding the complete study: Among enrolled patients, about 17% had an objective response and 30% to 40% reached disease control. Here is what the overall study found, with its caveats: The strongest predictors of response were reported to be early dynamic shifts in blood T cell clones along with a rise in serum interferon-beta following radiation. After treatment with radiotherapy and ipilimumab, TCR clones that originated in tumors expanded in peripheral blood.

Concerning this clone itself: Its antigen has not been determined. Base quality data are lacking; no much larger clone is found one base away.

The library was made by the immunoSEQ multiplex PCR assay. Here the immuneACCESS table is served through TCRdb, limited to in-frame sequences with V and J called. Missing clones are a known gap in these copies; in checked studies unresolved V genes cover under half, and the rest lacks a known reason. This sample lists approximately 83,000 clones; 78% were detected once. The ten top clones hold around 4% of the sample. The study tested focal radiation therapy combined with CTLA-4 blockade (ipilimumab) in patients with chemo-refractory metastatic non-small-cell lung cancer. The sequenced sample was peripheral blood, obtained from a patient treated with radiotherapy plus ipilimumab. The origin of this receptor is a human donor with non-small cell lung cancer who had a partial response to radiotherapy plus ipilimumab. Some clones in this sample may be carry-over from other donors' samples.

The DNA sequence is TGCGCCAGCAGCTTGGTAGCGGGGTCTCGAGGGGCCAACGTCCTGACTTTC. Its translation is CASSLVAGSRGANVLTF. The chain is made from TRBV5-1 and TRBJ2-6; a stretch of 8 junction bases matches TRBD2. Unmatched junction bases come to 6, with V trimmed by 0 bases and J by 4 bases. The cysteine opens and the phenylalanine closes a CDR3 of 17 amino acids. Just CDR3 DNA is preserved here, 51 bases in frame from base 1. CDR1 and CDR2 were assigned from the germline V gene as SGHRS and YFSETQ.